The 14 T cell receptor beta chains below come from one sample, sequenced in a study of blood T cell repertoires in COVID-19. The repertoire was sequenced with immunoSEQ multiplex PCR; TCRdb's copy has only in-frame clones and lacks some. The data show 250,000 or so clones, about 89% seen once. Sequenced material: peripheral blood. The receptors were gathered from a woman aged 35 to 49 who had recovered from COVID-19.

The V gene is TRBV10-1, the J gene TRBJ2-3; 7 bases map to TRBD2. The CDR3 is 13 residues long. Germline V lookup: CDR1 WNHNN, CDR2 SYGVQD (reference sequence). Trimming cost V 4 bases and J 6 bases; bases outside gene matches: 4. CDR3 nucleotide sequence: TGCGCCAGCAGTGGGCTGACTAGCGATACGCAGTATTTT. Protein: CASSGLTSDTQYF.

This clone was seen just once. V and J are TRBV7-9 and TRBJ1-4, with 7 bases lining up with TRBD1. The V gene's germline CDR1 is SEHNR and CDR2 FQNEAQ (reference sequence). The CDR3 totals 15 residues. V gave up 7 bases and J gave up 7 bases; unmatched junction bases: 12. The CDR3 coding sequence is TGTGCCAGCACCACAACCTCCAGGGGGGCTGAAAAACTGTTTTTT. The encoded protein is CASTTTSRGAEKLFF.

The genes are TRBV12-5 and TRBJ2-5; 9 positions match TRBD1. Germline lookup yields CDR1 LGHNT and CDR2 FRNRAP. The CDR3 loop spans 14 amino acids. Germline trimming cut 5 bases from V and 3 bases from J; bases unmatched to any gene: 4. The CDR3: CASGEGQGKETQYF. CDR3 nucleotide sequence: TGTGCTAGTGGTGAGGGACAGGGAAAAGAGACCCAGTACTTC.

V usage is TRBV21-1 and J usage is TRBJ2-7; the D call in the table, TRBD1, was not verified against the DNA. TRBV21-1 is a listed pseudogene. The CDR3 length is 16 residues. The CDR3: CASMMGTGGSSYEQYF. CDR3 coding DNA: TGTGCCAGTATGATGGGGACAGGGGGCTCCTCCTACGAGCAGTACTTC.

The genes are TRBV11-2 and TRBJ1-4; a possible D gene is TRBD1 (6 bases). CDR3 length: 14 residues. CDR1 SGHAT and CDR2 FQNNGV come from the germline V gene. The V and J ends lost 5 bases and 5 bases respectively, with 12 bases between them. In DNA, the CDR3 is TGTGCCAGCAGCACCTGGGACACCAATGAAAAACTGTTTTTT. Protein product: CASSTWDTNEKLFF.

This chain joins TRBV7-9 and TRBJ2-7; 8 bases are shared with TRBD1. CDR1 SEHNR and CDR2 FQNEAQ come from the germline V gene (reference sequence). The trim removed 2 bases at V and 6 bases at J, leaving 3 bases unmatched. This CDR3 region has 13 residues. The CDR3 here is CASSLQGAGEQYF. The DNA of the CDR3 is TGTGCCAGCAGCTTACAGGGGGCGGGCGAGCAGTACTTC.

This clone was seen a few times. V is TRBV7-9 and J is TRBJ2-2; a weak D match, TRBD2 (5 bases). This CDR3 is built from 15 residues. Per the germline V gene, CDR1 is SEHNR and CDR2 is FQNEAQ (reference sequence). V lost 5 bases, J lost 0 bases, and 10 bases lay in between. For the CDR3, the DNA is TGTGCCAGCAGCCCCGGGGTAGCGAACACCGGGGAGCTGTTTTTT. This codes for CASSPGVANTGELFF.

This chain links TRBV6-6 with TRBJ2-1, with TRBD2 matching over 8 bases. Germline CDR1 reads MNHNY; CDR2 reads SVGAGI (reference sequence). With V trimmed by 7 bases and J by 2 bases, 4 bases remained unmatched. This CDR3 contains 14 residues. CDR3 protein: CASTAGATYNEQFF. The CDR3 DNA reads TGTGCCAGCACAGCGGGGGCGACCTACAATGAGCAGTTCTTC.

This chain joins TRBV2 and TRBJ1-2; TRBD1 is a possible D gene (6 bases). This CDR3 has 13 amino acids. V gave up 8 bases and J gave up 8 bases, with 18 bases separating them. The germline V gene encodes CDR1 SNHLY and CDR2 FYNNEI. The CDR3 sequence: CASYQQGLGGYTF. CDR3 DNA: TGTGCCAGCTACCAACAGGGATTGGGCGGCTACACCTTC.

The chain carries TRBV6-5 and TRBJ1-2; D remains unclear. This CDR3 spans 15 amino acids. Germline V gives CDR1 MNHEY, CDR2 SVGAGI. The V gene lost 0 bases and the J gene lost 4 bases, with 12 bases spanning the gap. CDR3 residues: CASSYSAASGYGYTF. The DNA of the CDR3 is TGTGCCAGCAGTTACTCGGCGGCCTCTGGCTATGGCTACACCTTC.

The chain links TRBV9 to TRBJ1-3; D might be TRBD1 (5 bases). The V end was cut by 0 bases, the J end by 0 bases, with 10 bases between. The CDR3 runs 16 residues. Germline lookup yields CDR1 SGDLS and CDR2 YYNGEE. CDR3 coding DNA: TGTGCCAGCAGCGTAGGAAGGGGAAACTCTGGAAACACCATATATTTT. It yields the protein CASSVGRGNSGNTIYF.

V and J are TRBV5-6 and TRBJ2-5; D might be TRBD1 (6 bases). The CDR3 runs to 17 residues. V was shortened by 0 bases and J by 4 bases, with 19 bases between the two germline ends. Germline V gene data show CDR1 as SGHDT and CDR2 as YYEEEE. CDR3 amino acids: CASSLGAAGVRSETQYF. The CDR3 region has the DNA TGTGCCAGCAGCTTGGGAGCGGCAGGGGTTCGTTCAGAGACCCAGTACTTC. Combining the CDR3 with reference TRBV5-6 and TRBJ2-5 gives the whole variable domain DAGVTQSPTHLIKTRGQQVTLRCSPKSGHDTVSWYQQALGQGPQFIFQYYEEEERQRGNFPDRFSGHQFPNYSSELNVNALLLGDSALYLCASSLGAAGVRSETQYFGPGTRLLVL.

This clone showed up just a few times. This chain links TRBV3-1 (or the pseudogene TRBV3-2) with TRBJ2-2, with 13 bases fitting TRBD2. The CDR3 is made up of 13 amino acids. J was trimmed by 6 bases and V by 10 bases; bases with no gene match: 2. Per the germline V gene, CDR1 is LGHDT and CDR2 is YNNKEL (reference sequence). In DNA form, the CDR3 reads TGTGCCACCGGACTAGCGGGGGCCGGGGAGCTGTTTTTT. Translating gives CATGLAGAGELFF.

The rearrangement links TRBV10-2 to TRBJ2-2; 11 bases align to TRBD2. CDR1 WSHSY and CDR2 SAAADI come from the germline V gene. J gave up 0 bases and V 4 bases, and 4 bases lay outside the gene matches. This CDR3 is built from 17 residues. The CDR3 coding sequence is TGCGCCAGCAGTGGACTAGCGGGGCGGCCGAACACCGGGGAGCTGTTTTTT. Protein product: CASSGLAGRPNTGELFF.